This is a list of T cell receptor beta chains from one sample in a study of radiotherapy plus CTLA-4 blockade in lung cancer. Profiling relied on immunoSEQ multiplex PCR, and the TCRdb table lists in-frame clones only, not all of them. Seen here are 60,000 to 75,000 clones, 60% to 80% observed once, and the top ten hold about a sixth. Specimen: peripheral blood, collected from a patient treated with radiotherapy plus ipilimumab. The source of these receptors is a human donor with non-small cell lung cancer whose response to radiotherapy plus ipilimumab could not be evaluated. Some clones in this sample may be carry-over from other donors' samples. The CDR3 runs from the conserved cysteine through the conserved F or W. Each record gives: V gene, clone size, D gene, J gene, CDR3 DNA, CDR3 protein. D genes are given only for firm matches. Expanded clones are given a class, and other clones once, few, many or no size at all.

v_gene: TRBV7-2
abundance: few
d_gene: -
j_gene: TRBJ1-1
CDR3nt: TGTGCCAGCAGCTTCCGTAGGAGGGGAACTGAAGCTTTCTTT
CDR3aa: CASSFRRRGTEAFF

v_gene: TRBV9
abundance: -
d_gene: -
j_gene: TRBJ1-1
CDR3nt: TGTGCCAGCAGCGTGGGACTTTTGGACACTGAAGCTTTCTTT
CDR3aa: CASSVGLLDTEAFF

v_gene: TRBV9
abundance: -
d_gene: -
j_gene: TRBJ1-3
CDR3nt: TGTGCCAGCAGCCCCGGGGGGGGTAACACCATATATTTT
CDR3aa: CASSPGGGNTIYF

v_gene: TRBV2
abundance: -
d_gene: -
j_gene: TRBJ1-1
CDR3nt: TGTGCCAGCATGCGGGTGAACACTGAAGCTTTCTTT
CDR3aa: CASMRVNTEAFF

v_gene: TRBV6-5
abundance: once
d_gene: -
j_gene: TRBJ2-7
CDR3nt: TGTGCCAACAACAGGGTATTAACCTACGAGCAGTACTTC
CDR3aa: CANNRVLTYEQYF

v_gene: TRBV9
abundance: -
d_gene: -
j_gene: TRBJ2-4
CDR3nt: TGTGCCAGCAGCGTCACATCTACGGCGGACCCAGGGAACATTCAGTACTTC
CDR3aa: CASSVTSTADPGNIQYF

v_gene: TRBV5-6
abundance: -
d_gene: -
j_gene: TRBJ1-2
CDR3nt: TGTGCCAGCAGCCGGAGAACACAGGAAGGCTACACCTTC
CDR3aa: CASSRRTQEGYTF

v_gene: TRBV20-1
abundance: -
d_gene: -
j_gene: TRBJ2-7
CDR3nt: TGCACCCTGACTGCCTACGAGCAGTACTTC
CDR3aa: CTLTAYEQYF

v_gene: TRBV6-4
abundance: -
d_gene: TRBD2
j_gene: TRBJ2-1
CDR3nt: TGTGCCAGCAGTGAAGCGGGGGGGCGGGGGCAGTTCTTC
CDR3aa: CASSEAGGRGQFF

v_gene: TRBV6-6
abundance: -
d_gene: -
j_gene: TRBJ1-1
CDR3nt: TGTGCCAGCGGGGGGATAAACACTGAAGCTTTCTTT
CDR3aa: CASGGINTEAFF

v_gene: TRBV30
abundance: few
d_gene: -
j_gene: TRBJ1-1
CDR3nt: TGTGCCTGGAAAGCAGGCAGTCCCAACACTGAAGCTTTCTTT
CDR3aa: CAWKAGSPNTEAFF

v_gene: TRBV7-9
abundance: -
d_gene: TRBD2
j_gene: TRBJ2-1
CDR3nt: TGTGCCAGCAGCTACGGGACTAGCGGGGACAATGAGCAGTTCTTC
CDR3aa: CASSYGTSGDNEQFF

v_gene: TRBV27
abundance: -
d_gene: -
j_gene: TRBJ1-2
CDR3nt: TGTGCCAGCAGATCAGGGGCCGGGGTTGATGGCTACACCTTC
CDR3aa: CASRSGAGVDGYTF

v_gene: TRBV5-1
abundance: -
d_gene: TRBD2
j_gene: TRBJ2-3
CDR3nt: TGCGCCAGCAATGTTGGGGCTAGCGGGGGGGCCGAAGATACGCAGTATTTT
CDR3aa: CASNVGASGGAEDTQYF

v_gene: TRBV5-6
abundance: -
d_gene: TRBD2
j_gene: TRBJ2-1
CDR3nt: TGTGCCAGCAGCTTCGGACTAGCGGGGGACAATGAGCAGTTCTTC
CDR3aa: CASSFGLAGDNEQFF

v_gene: TRBV2
abundance: few
d_gene: -
j_gene: TRBJ2-5
CDR3nt: TGTGCCAGCAGAATGAGGCAAGAGACCCAGTACTTC
CDR3aa: CASRMRQETQYF

v_gene: TRBV19
abundance: -
d_gene: TRBD1
j_gene: TRBJ1-3
CDR3nt: TGTGCCAGTACCCCGGACAGGGCTGGAAACACCATATATTTT
CDR3aa: CASTPDRAGNTIYF

v_gene: TRBV7-3
abundance: -
d_gene: TRBD1
j_gene: TRBJ1-1
CDR3nt: TGTGCCAGCAGCTTAAAGGTCGGACAGGGAGGCGTCGGGGACACTGAAGCTTTCTTT
CDR3aa: CASSLKVGQGGVGDTEAFF

v_gene: TRBV28
abundance: -
d_gene: -
j_gene: TRBJ1-1
CDR3nt: TGTGCCAGCAGTTCCCCCAGATTGAACACTGAAGCTTTCTTT
CDR3aa: CASSSPRLNTEAFF

v_gene: TRBV6-5
abundance: -
d_gene: -
j_gene: TRBJ1-3
CDR3nt: TGTGCCAGCAGAGCGGGCGCTGGAAACACCATATATTTT
CDR3aa: CASRAGAGNTIYF

v_gene: TRBV28
abundance: -
d_gene: TRBD1
j_gene: TRBJ1-6
CDR3nt: TGTGCCAGCAGTCGATCCACGGGACAGAGGAATTCACCCCTCCACTTT
CDR3aa: CASSRSTGQRNSPLHF

v_gene: TRBV6-1
abundance: -
d_gene: TRBD1
j_gene: TRBJ2-7
CDR3nt: TGTGCCAGCAGCACCGGGACAGGGGTATGGGGCGAGCAGTACTTC
CDR3aa: CASSTGTGVWGEQYF

v_gene: TRBV9
abundance: few
d_gene: -
j_gene: TRBJ2-5
CDR3nt: TGTGCCAGCAGCGAATCAGGGGCCCAAGAGACCCAGTACTTC
CDR3aa: CASSESGAQETQYF

v_gene: TRBV6-1
abundance: -
d_gene: -
j_gene: TRBJ1-1
CDR3nt: TGTGCCAGCAGTGGGTGGGGCCAATCCACTGAAGCTTTCTTT
CDR3aa: CASSGWGQSTEAFF

v_gene: TRBV5-1
abundance: -
d_gene: TRBD1
j_gene: TRBJ1-5
CDR3nt: TGCGCCAGCAGCGCGGGACAGGGCGATCAGCCCCAGCATTTT
CDR3aa: CASSAGQGDQPQHF

v_gene: TRBV27
abundance: -
d_gene: TRBD1
j_gene: TRBJ2-2
CDR3nt: TGTGCCAGTTCCTTTTCGGGACAGAAAACCGGGGAGCTGTTTTTT
CDR3aa: CASSFSGQKTGELFF

v_gene: TRBV5-6
abundance: -
d_gene: TRBD2
j_gene: TRBJ2-1
CDR3nt: TGTGCCAGCAGCCCCCAGCTAGCGGGGGTCTACAATGAGCAGTTCTTC
CDR3aa: CASSPQLAGVYNEQFF

v_gene: TRBV7-9
abundance: few
d_gene: -
j_gene: TRBJ1-4
CDR3nt: TGTGCCAGCAGCCCCTCCGACCGAGGAGCAACTAATGAAAAACTGTTTTTT
CDR3aa: CASSPSDRGATNEKLFF

v_gene: TRBV7-3
abundance: -
d_gene: -
j_gene: TRBJ2-1
CDR3nt: TGTGCCAGCAGCTTATTTGGCGGCTCCTACAATGAGCAGTTCTTC
CDR3aa: CASSLFGGSYNEQFF

v_gene: TRBV19
abundance: -
d_gene: -
j_gene: TRBJ2-2
CDR3nt: TGTGCCAGTACCTCGGGCAGGGCCACCCGGGAGCTGTTTTTT
CDR3aa: CASTSGRATRELFF

v_gene: TRBV5-6
abundance: few
d_gene: TRBD2
j_gene: TRBJ2-7
CDR3nt: TGTGCCAGCAGTTTTAGCGGGGGTTCCAACGAGCAGTACTTC
CDR3aa: CASSFSGGSNEQYF

v_gene: TRBV7-9
abundance: -
d_gene: TRBD2
j_gene: TRBJ2-5
CDR3nt: TGTGCCAGCAGTCGGGGGGGGGAAGAGACCCAGTACTTC
CDR3aa: CASSRGGEETQYF

v_gene: TRBV10-3
abundance: few
d_gene: -
j_gene: TRBJ1-2
CDR3nt: TGTGCCATCAGTGAGTCGAGACAAGGCCTGTTGCTCGGCTACACCTTC
CDR3aa: CAISESRQGLLLGYTF

v_gene: TRBV5-6
abundance: -
d_gene: -
j_gene: TRBJ1-1
CDR3nt: TGTGCCAGCAGCTTGCTAGGGGGTCGGACTGAAGCTTTCTTT
CDR3aa: CASSLLGGRTEAFF

v_gene: TRBV10-3
abundance: -
d_gene: TRBD2
j_gene: TRBJ2-2
CDR3nt: TGTGCCATCAGTGACCTGACTAGCGGGGGCCAAATCCCCGGGGAGCTGTTTTTT
CDR3aa: CAISDLTSGGQIPGELFF

v_gene: TRBV7-9
abundance: -
d_gene: -
j_gene: TRBJ1-1
CDR3nt: TGTGCCAGCAGCTTAGGGCAGGGGTACACTGAAGCTTTCTTT
CDR3aa: CASSLGQGYTEAFF

v_gene: TRBV4-2
abundance: once
d_gene: TRBD2
j_gene: TRBJ2-3
CDR3nt: TGTGCCAGCAGCCAAAAGAGCGGGGGGCGCGGGTCGGATACGCAGTATTTT
CDR3aa: CASSQKSGGRGSDTQYF

v_gene: TRBV30
abundance: -
d_gene: -
j_gene: TRBJ2-7
CDR3nt: TGTGCCTGGAGTGAGAGGGAGACTCACGAGCAGTACTTC
CDR3aa: CAWSERETHEQYF

v_gene: TRBV11-3
abundance: few
d_gene: TRBD2
j_gene: TRBJ2-1
CDR3nt: TGTGCCAGCAGCTTAGAAACTAGCGGGGGCTATGAGCAGTTCTTC
CDR3aa: CASSLETSGGYEQFF

v_gene: TRBV7-9
abundance: -
d_gene: -
j_gene: TRBJ2-5
CDR3nt: TGTGCCAGCAGCGGCCCAGCGGCCGAGACCCAGTACTTC
CDR3aa: CASSGPAAETQYF

v_gene: TRBV5-1
abundance: -
d_gene: TRBD1
j_gene: TRBJ2-3
CDR3nt: TGCGCCAGCAGTGGACAGGGGGGACCAGATACGCAGTATTTT
CDR3aa: CASSGQGGPDTQYF